This TCR beta chain was profiled in a study of blood T cell repertoires in COVID-19. In the study overall: PBMCs, B-cell-depleted T cells, or T cells were the source of the cDNA or gDNA that made up the material.

This clone has a single count. Seattle enrolled patients during active infection and tracked them longitudinally. V gave up 0 bases and J gave up 9 bases, with 14 bases separating them. Germline CDR1 is SGHTA and CDR2 is FQGNSA. This CDR3 has 14 amino acids. Study processing details: Amplification from reference gene primers served as the basis for estimated nucleated cell counts. Assay: immunoSEQ multiplex PCR; the TCRdb copy retains only in-frame clones and omits some. For V, J and clone size, that table is used; D and trimming come from the DNA. Of under 250,000 clones in the sample, about nine tenths were seen once.

The sequenced sample consisted of peripheral blood. The receptor comes from a man in his fifties with COVID-19, enrolled during active disease. This chain connects TRBV7-2 to TRBJ1-1; TRBD1 might be the D (6 bases). The CDR3: CASSLAGGGYQAFF. The DNA of the CDR3 is TGTGCCAGCAGCTTAGCGGGCGGGGGCTATCAAGCTTTCTTT.